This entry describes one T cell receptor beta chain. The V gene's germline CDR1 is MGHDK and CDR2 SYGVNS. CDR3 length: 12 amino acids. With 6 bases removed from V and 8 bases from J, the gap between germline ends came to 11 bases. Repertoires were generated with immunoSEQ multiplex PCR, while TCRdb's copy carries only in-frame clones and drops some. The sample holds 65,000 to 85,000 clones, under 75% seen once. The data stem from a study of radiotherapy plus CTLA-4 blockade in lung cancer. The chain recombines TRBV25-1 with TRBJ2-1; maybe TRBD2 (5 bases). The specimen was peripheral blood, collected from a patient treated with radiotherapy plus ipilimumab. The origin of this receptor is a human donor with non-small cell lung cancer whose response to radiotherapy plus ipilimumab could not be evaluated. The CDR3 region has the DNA TGTGCCAGCAGGGTTCGGGGTCATGAGCAGTTCTTC. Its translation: CASRVRGHEQFF. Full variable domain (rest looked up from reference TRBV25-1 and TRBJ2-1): EADIYQTPRYLVIGTGKKITLECSQTMGHDKMYWYQQDPGMELHLIHYSYGVNSTEKGDLSSESTVSRIRTEHFPLTLESARPSHTSQYLCASRVRGHEQFFGPGTRLTVL.